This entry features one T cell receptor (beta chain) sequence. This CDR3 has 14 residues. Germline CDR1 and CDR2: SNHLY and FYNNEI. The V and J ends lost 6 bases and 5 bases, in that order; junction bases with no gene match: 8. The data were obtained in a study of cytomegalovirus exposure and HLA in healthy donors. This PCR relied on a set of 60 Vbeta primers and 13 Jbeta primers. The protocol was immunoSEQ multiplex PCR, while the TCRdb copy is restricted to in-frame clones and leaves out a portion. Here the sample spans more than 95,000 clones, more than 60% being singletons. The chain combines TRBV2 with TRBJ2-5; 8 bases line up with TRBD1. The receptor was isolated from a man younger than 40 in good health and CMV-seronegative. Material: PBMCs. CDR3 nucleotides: TGTGCCAGCAGGGTGGCAGGGGGCCTTGAGACCCAGTACTTC. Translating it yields CASRVAGGLETQYF.